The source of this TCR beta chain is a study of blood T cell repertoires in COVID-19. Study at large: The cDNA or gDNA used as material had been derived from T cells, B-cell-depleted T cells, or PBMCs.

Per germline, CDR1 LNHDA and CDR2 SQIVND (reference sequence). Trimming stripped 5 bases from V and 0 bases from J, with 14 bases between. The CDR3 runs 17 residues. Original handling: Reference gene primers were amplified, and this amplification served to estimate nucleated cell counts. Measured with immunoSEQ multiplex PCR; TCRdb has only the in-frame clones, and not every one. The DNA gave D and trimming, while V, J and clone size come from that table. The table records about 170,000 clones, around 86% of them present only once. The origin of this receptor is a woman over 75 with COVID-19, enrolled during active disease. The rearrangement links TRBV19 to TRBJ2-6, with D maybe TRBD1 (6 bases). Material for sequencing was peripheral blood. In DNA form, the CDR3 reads TGTGCCAGTAGTTTCGCGACAGGACGCTCTGGGGCCAACGTCCTGACTTTC. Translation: CASSFATGRSGANVLTF.